The rows below give T cell receptor beta chains drawn from one sample of a study of T cell repertoires in aging, cancer and after chemotherapy. TCRdb used MiXCR to reprocess the multiplex PCR reads, holding one entry per CDR3 protein. The data contain about 1,900 distinct CDR3 sequences, roughly a sixth of them singletons. What was sequenced was blood. The receptors shown here come from a human donor with a solid tumor. The CDR3 runs from the conserved cysteine through the conserved F or W. A D gene is named only where the DNA matches it firmly. The size entry is marked missing in some rows and otherwise reads once, few, many or a size class.

CDR3 | DNA | J | size | D | V
CASSLAGDQPQHF | TGTGCCAGCAGCTTAGCAGGGGATCAGCCCCAGCATTTT | TRBJ1-5 | few | NA | TRBV7-9
CASSLGGTGAYEQFF | TGTGCCAGCAGCTTGGGGGGGACAGGGGCGTACGAGCAGTTCTTC | TRBJ2-1 | medium-sized | TRBD1 | TRBV5-6
CASSPPNTEAFF | TGTGCCAGCAGCCCCCCGAACACTGAAGCTTTCTTT | TRBJ1-1 | medium-sized | NA | TRBV5-4
CASSVGTGVHYEQYF | TGTGCCAGCAGTGTAGGGACAGGGGTTCACTACGAGCAGTACTTC | TRBJ2-7 | few | TRBD1 | TRBV6-1
CASSPVQGQKGETQYF | TGTGCCAGCAGCCCTGTCCAGGGACAAAAAGGGGAGACCCAGTACTTC | TRBJ2-5 | medium-sized | NA | TRBV7-6
CAISVGQNNSPLHF | TGTGCCATCAGTGTGGGACAGAATAATTCACCCCTCCACTTT | TRBJ1-6 | large | TRBD1 | TRBV10-3
CASSYRGTVGNTIYF | TGTGCCAGCAGTTACCGCGGGACGGTGGGAAACACCATATATTTT | TRBJ1-3 | NA | NA | TRBV2
CASSTPGQTKEKLFF | TGTGCCAGTAGTACCCCGGGACAGACGAAAGAAAAACTGTTTTTT | TRBJ1-4 | medium-sized | TRBD1 | TRBV19
CASRETGFPGYTF | TGTGCCAGCAGGGAGACAGGGTTTCCTGGCTACACCTTC | TRBJ1-2 | medium-sized | TRBD1 | TRBV12-3/TRBV12-4
CASSQETGPSEPQHF | TGTGCCAGCAGCCAAGAGACAGGGCCGTCCGAGCCCCAGCATTTT | TRBJ1-5 | NA | TRBD1 | TRBV4-2
CASSERDRGGNTQYF | TGCGCCAGCAGCGAGAGGGACAGGGGTGGAAATACGCAGTATTTT | TRBJ2-3 | NA | TRBD1 | TRBV5-1
CSARDGRVTNEKLFF | TGCAGTGCTAGAGATGGGAGGGTTACTAATGAAAAACTGTTTTTT | TRBJ1-4 | medium-sized | NA | TRBV20-1
CASSWDRGRNQPQHF | TGTGCCAGCAGTTGGGACAGGGGGCGTAATCAGCCCCAGCATTTT | TRBJ1-5 | NA | TRBD1 | TRBV6-6
CATSDLEGHRNTGELFF | TGTGCCACCAGTGATTTGGAGGGGCACCGTAACACCGGGGAGCTGTTTTTT | TRBJ2-2 | medium-sized | NA | TRBV24-1
CASSVGRSRVNQETQYF | TGTGCCAGCAGCGTAGGTAGATCCAGGGTGAACCAAGAGACCCAGTACTTC | TRBJ2-5 | few | NA | TRBV9
CASSTGIGIVTNEKLFF | TGTGCCAGCAGTACAGGGATTGGTATAGTAACTAATGAAAAACTGTTTTTT | TRBJ1-4 | few | NA | TRBV28
CASSLGAGWNTDTQYF | TGTGCCAGCAGCTTAGGAGCGGGGTGGAACACAGATACGCAGTATTTT | TRBJ2-3 | few | TRBD2 | TRBV7-9
CSARQGTQGAFF | TGCAGTGCTAGACAAGGGACCCAGGGAGCTTTCTTT | TRBJ1-1 | medium-sized | NA | TRBV20-1
CASSDSGGTNYGYTF | TGTGCCAGCTCAGACAGTGGGGGTACGAACTATGGCTACACCTTC | TRBJ1-2 | NA | NA | TRBV6-5
CASSAADRGSTEAFF | TGTGCCAGCAGCGCGGCTGACAGGGGTAGCACTGAAGCTTTCTTT | TRBJ1-1 | NA | TRBD1 | TRBV9
CAWSNNRGRNQPQHF | TGTGCCTGGAGTAACAACCGAGGACGAAATCAGCCCCAGCATTTT | TRBJ1-5 | medium-sized | NA | TRBV30
CASSTFDRLDGYTF | TGTGCCAGCAGTACCTTCGACCGTCTGGATGGCTACACCTTC | TRBJ1-2 | NA | NA | TRBV2
CSVPTGTYEQYF | TGCAGCGTGCCGACAGGGACCTACGAGCAGTACTTC | TRBJ2-7 | large | TRBD1 | TRBV29-1
CASSLEVETQYF | TGTGCCAGCAGTTTGGAGGTGGAGACCCAGTACTTC | TRBJ2-5 | medium-sized | NA | TRBV12-3/TRBV12-4
CASSLAGQGYSPLHF | TGCGCCAGCAGCTTGGCTGGACAGGGATACTCACCCCTCCACTTT | TRBJ1-6 | medium-sized | TRBD1 | TRBV5-1
CASSQDKGQPQHF | TGCGCCAGCAGCCAAGATAAGGGGCAGCCCCAGCATTTT | TRBJ1-5 | medium-sized | NA | TRBV4-3
CATSDHAGTPMNTEAFF | TGTGCCACCAGTGATCACGCGGGGACGCCCATGAACACTGAAGCTTTCTTT | TRBJ1-1 | large | NA | TRBV24-1
CISVSEAISGTYNEQFF | NA | TRBJ2-1 | medium-sized | NA | TRBV7-5
CAWSVGEGIYEQYF | TGTGCCTGGAGTGTAGGGGAGGGGATTTACGAGCAGTACTTC | TRBJ2-7 | medium-sized | TRBD2 | TRBV30
CASSTTGRNTEAFF | TGCGCCAGCAGCACGACAGGGAGGAACACTGAAGCTTTCTTT | TRBJ1-1 | few | TRBD1 | TRBV5-1
CSARSAGLGTDTQYF | TGCAGTGCTAGGTCAGCGGGGTTAGGCACAGATACGCAGTATTTT | TRBJ2-3 | large | TRBD2 | TRBV20-1
CASSIERTGGRAQPQHF | TGTGCCAGTAGTATAGAGCGGACAGGGGGCCGCGCGCAGCCCCAGCATTTT | TRBJ1-5 | medium-sized | TRBD1 | TRBV19
CASTTGSANYGYTF | TGTGCCAGCACCACAGGGTCAGCTAACTATGGCTACACCTTC | TRBJ1-2 | medium-sized | NA | TRBV7-9
CSASWTRLRETQYF | TGCAGTGCTAGTTGGACTAGGCTGAGAGAGACCCAGTACTTC | TRBJ2-5 | medium-sized | TRBD2 | TRBV20-1
CASSSDGGAGTDTQYF | TGTGCCAGCAGCTCAGACGGGGGGGCCGGGACAGATACGCAGTATTTT | TRBJ2-3 | NA | TRBD2 | TRBV11-2
CASISPEDSPLHF | TGTGCCAGCATAAGCCCGGAAGATTCACCCCTCCACTTT | TRBJ1-6 | medium-sized | NA | TRBV6-6
CASSPTVRGGNEQFF | TGTGCCAGCAGCCCCACTGTACGGGGGGGGAATGAGCAGTTCTTC | TRBJ2-1 | medium-sized | TRBD2 | TRBV4-2
CAWRGFGEKLFF | TGTGCCTGGAGGGGCTTTGGTGAAAAACTGTTTTTT | TRBJ1-4 | medium-sized | NA | TRBV30
CSARGGLAGSSYEQYF | TGCAGTGCTAGAGGGGGTCTAGCGGGGAGCTCCTACGAGCAGTACTTC | TRBJ2-7 | medium-sized | TRBD2 | TRBV20-1
CASSPPGLAGGEQFF | TGTGCCAGCAGTCCCCCGGGACTAGCGGGAGGTGAGCAGTTCTTC | TRBJ2-1 | NA | TRBD2 | TRBV27
CASSSQPDRVYGYTF | TGTGCCAGCAGTTCCCAACCGGACAGGGTGTATGGCTACACCTTC | TRBJ1-2 | medium-sized | TRBD1 | TRBV12-3/TRBV12-4
CASSKNKVVAFF | TGTGCCAGCAGCAAAAACAAGGTTGTAGCTTTCTTT | TRBJ1-1 | medium-sized | NA | TRBV7-9
CDSSAIQNTEAFF | TGTGACAGCAGCGCCATCCAGAACACTGAAGCTTTCTTT | TRBJ1-1 | NA | NA | TRBV11-2
CAISALGTSGGGTGELFF | TGTGCCATCAGTGCCCTTGGGACTAGCGGAGGTGGGACCGGGGAGCTGTTTTTT | TRBJ2-2 | medium-sized | TRBD2 | TRBV10-3
CASSLVSTGANYGYTF | TGTGCCAGCAGCTTAGTTTCCACGGGGGCGAACTATGGCTACACCTTC | TRBJ1-2 | few | NA | TRBV19
CAWSVGQGNTEAFF | TGTGCCTGGAGTGTGGGACAGGGTAACACTGAAGCTTTCTTT | TRBJ1-1 | medium-sized | TRBD1 | TRBV30
CASSPQPGQAYGYTF | TGTGCCAGCAGTCCACAGCCCGGACAGGCCTATGGCTACACCTTC | TRBJ1-2 | medium-sized | TRBD1 | TRBV6-1
CASSISHDMTHEQYF | TGTGCCAGTAGTATTTCCCACGACATGACCCACGAGCAGTACTTC | TRBJ2-7 | medium-sized | NA | TRBV19
CASSPTGYGYTF | TGTGCCAGCAGTCCTACAGGGTATGGCTACACCTTC | TRBJ1-2 | medium-sized | NA | TRBV6-5
CAWNLAGAGEQYF | TGTGCCTGGAATTTAGCGGGAGCTGGGGAGCAGTACTTC | TRBJ2-7 | medium-sized | TRBD2 | TRBV30
CASSQGPMEAEAFF | TGTGCCAGCAGCCAGGGGCCCATGGAGGCTGAAGCTTTCTTT | TRBJ1-1 | medium-sized | NA | TRBV12-3/TRBV12-4